These 7 T cell receptor beta chains originate from one sample sequenced in a study of blood T cell repertoires in COVID-19. TCRdb's table, derived via immunoSEQ multiplex PCR, lists solely in-frame clones and lacks some. The sample has roughly 200,000 clones, more than 70% seen once. The sample taken for sequencing was PBMCs or T cells enriched from blood (not recorded which). These receptors came from a middle-aged man with acute COVID-19.

This chain uses TRBV6-5 with TRBJ2-1, with a possible D match to TRBD2 (6 bases). Germline assignment: CDR1 MNHEY and CDR2 SVGAGI. The CDR3 contains 16 residues. Trimming shortened V by 0 bases and J by 10 bases, and 19 bases separated the two germline ends. The CDR3 coding sequence is TGTGCCAGCAGTTACTCCGGGACTCCCTTCGCTAGGGAGCAGTTCTTC. Translation: CASSYSGTPFAREQFF.

This rearrangement joins TRBV7-9 to TRBJ1-3, with unresolved D. This CDR3 contains 14 residues. Germline CDR1 is SEHNR and CDR2 is FQNEAQ (reference sequence). V was cut by 2 bases and J by 4 bases, with 9 bases left in between. The CDR3 loop is CASSLSSLGNTIYF. For the CDR3, the DNA is TGTGCCAGCAGCTTAAGTAGCCTCGGAAACACCATATATTTT. The variable domain in full, with the rest retrieved from reference TRBV7-9 and TRBJ1-3, is DTGVSQNPRHKITKRGQNVTFRCDPISEHNRLYWYRQTLGQGPEFLTYFQNEAQLEKSRLLSDRFSAERPKGSFSTLEIQRTEQGDSAMYLCASSLSSLGNTIYFGEGSWLTVV.

The rearrangement uses TRBV10-1 and TRBJ2-1; TRBD2 aligns across 11 bases. In germline, CDR1 is WNHNN, CDR2 SYGVQD (reference sequence). There are 14 residues in the CDR3. The junction had 11 bases not matched to a gene; V was cut back by 9 bases and J by 10 bases. CDR3: CASSATSGAREQFF. For the CDR3, the DNA is TGCGCCAGTTCTGCGACTAGCGGGGCCAGAGAGCAGTTCTTC.

The chain uses TRBV14 and TRBJ2-2, with D possibly matching TRBD2 (6 bases). The V end lost 1 base, the J end lost 0 bases, and 9 bases lay between the germline ends. Germline V lookup: CDR1 SGHDN, CDR2 FVKESK. The CDR3 extends over 16 amino acids. The CDR3 DNA follows: TGTGCCAGCAGCCAAGTGGGGGGACCGAACACCGGGGAGCTGTTTTTT. Encoded protein: CASSQVGGPNTGELFF.

This sequence joins TRBV3-1 (or the pseudogene TRBV3-2) and TRBJ2-1; 7 positions agree with TRBD2. This CDR3 is 16 amino acids long. With V trimmed by 4 bases and J by 10 bases, 16 bases remained unmatched. Germline CDR1 and CDR2: LGHDT and YNNKEL (reference sequence). The CDR3 DNA follows: TGTGCCAGCAGCCCCCTAATTGGAGAGCGGGAAGGCGAGCAGTTCTTC. It codes for CASSPLIGEREGEQFF.

The rearrangement links TRBV6-5 to TRBJ1-6, with 8 bases identical to TRBD1. The germline gives CDR1 MNHEY, CDR2 SVGAGI. J gave up 8 bases and V 3 bases, and 6 bases lay outside the gene matches. The CDR3 is made up of 15 amino acids. The DNA of the CDR3 is TGTGCCAGCAGTTATCAACAGGGGGGGGATTCACCCCTCCACTTT. Its protein product is CASSYQQGGDSPLHF.

The chain couples TRBV18 to TRBJ1-5; TRBD1 is a possible D gene (5 bases). The CDR3 has 16 residues. The V end was cut by 5 bases, the J end by 7 bases, with 21 bases between. From germline, CDR1 is KGHSH and CDR2 LQKENI. The CDR3 DNA is TGTGCCAGCTCAAAGAATACCCCCCAGGGAGGACAGCCCCAGCATTTT. Its protein product is CASSKNTPQGGQPQHF.